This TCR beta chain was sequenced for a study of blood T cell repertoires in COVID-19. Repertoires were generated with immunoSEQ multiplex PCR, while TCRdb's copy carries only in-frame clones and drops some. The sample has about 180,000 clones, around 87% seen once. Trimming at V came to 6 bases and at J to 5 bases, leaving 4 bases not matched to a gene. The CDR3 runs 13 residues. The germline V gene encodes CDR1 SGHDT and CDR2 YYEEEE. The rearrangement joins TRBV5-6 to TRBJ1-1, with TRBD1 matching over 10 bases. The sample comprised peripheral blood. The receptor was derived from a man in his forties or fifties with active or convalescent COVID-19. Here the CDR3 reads CASIGQGETEAFF. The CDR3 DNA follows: TGTGCCAGCATCGGACAGGGGGAGACTGAAGCTTTCTTT. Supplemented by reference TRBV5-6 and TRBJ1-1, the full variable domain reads DAGVTQSPTHLIKTRGQQVTLRCSPKSGHDTVSWYQQALGQGPQFIFQYYEEEERQRGNFPDRFSGHQFPNYSSELNVNALLLGDSALYLCASIGQGETEAFFGQGTRLTVV.